A single sample is the source of the 16 T cell receptor beta chains below, sequenced in a study of shared clonotypes between healthy human individuals (TCRdb year 2020). Receptor libraries were prepared by the immunoSEQ multiplex PCR assay. Drawn from immuneACCESS, this table holds only the in-frame rearrangements with V and J called that TCRdb kept. Clones are partly lost; checked studies trace under half to an unresolved V gene and leave the rest unexplained. In this sample the table shows millions of clones, more than 80% of which occur a single time. The ten top clones hold about 0.37% of the sample. The specimen sequenced was naive CD4+ T cells from PBMCs. This sample's cell subset or site label indicates: CD45RA+ positively selected. The receptors shown here come from a man younger than 35 in good health. Some clones in this sample may be carry-over from other donors' samples.

The J gene is TRBJ1-5, the V gene TRBV28; tentative D call: TRBD1 (5 bases). The CDR3 length is 16 residues. V was clipped by 5 bases and J by 3 bases, with 17 bases between them. The germline V gene has CDR1 MDHEN and CDR2 SYDVKM. CDR3 coding DNA: TGTGCCAGCAGTGCCCCACGGGGGGTCATCAATCAGCCCCAGCATTTT. It encodes CASSAPRGVINQPQHF.

The chain uses TRBV7-2 and TRBJ2-6, with no clear D. V was clipped by 5 bases and J by 0 bases, with 20 bases between them. CDR3 length equals 19 residues. Germline V lookup: CDR1 SGHTA, CDR2 FQGNSA. DNA for the CDR3: TGTGCCAGCAGCCACTTGACGGGCAGGACCTACTCTGGGGCCAACGTCCTGACTTTC. Translated, it gives CASSHLTGRTYSGANVLTF.

The V call is TRBV12-5, the J call TRBJ2-1; 7 nucleotides agree with TRBD1. Germline CDR1 LGHNT, CDR2 FRNRAP. J was trimmed by 6 bases and V by 0 bases; bases with no gene match: 5. The CDR3 loop spans 15 amino acids. The CDR3 is CASGLVRGQVNEQFF. The CDR3 DNA reads as TGTGCTAGTGGTTTGGTTCGAGGACAGGTCAATGAGCAGTTCTTC.

This clone showed up just a few times. The chain couples TRBV5-1 to TRBJ2-2; tentatively, D is TRBD1 (6 bases). Trimming took 4 bases from V and 1 from J, leaving 11 bases between them. The germline V gene encodes CDR1 SGHRS and CDR2 YFSETQ. The CDR3 contains 15 residues. CDR3 in DNA: TGCGCCAGCAGCCAGGGGACCGGGAACACCGGGGAGCTGTTTTTT. The encoded protein is CASSQGTGNTGELFF.

The CDR3 DNA reads TGTGCCAGCAGCCTGGGACAGGGGGCCAGAAACACCATATATTTT. It encodes CASSLGQGARNTIYF. This chain links TRBV9 with TRBJ1-3, with 12 nucleotides matching TRBD1. CDR3 length: 15 amino acids. CDR1 SGDLS and CDR2 YYNGEE come from the germline V gene. Unmatched junction bases numbered 4, after V lost 4 bases and J lost 5 bases.

Worth noting for this clone: In the same sample, other DNA sequences code for this CDR3. The chain couples TRBV5-1 to TRBJ2-5, with 8 bases aligning to TRBD1. CDR1 SGHRS and CDR2 YFSETQ come from the germline V gene. This CDR3 is built from 14 residues. V gave up 4 bases and J gave up 5 bases; unmatched junction bases: 7. For the CDR3, the DNA is TGCGCCAGCAGCCAAGGACAGGGTGGGGAGACCCAGTACTTC. Protein: CASSQGQGGETQYF.

V gene TRBV9 combines with J gene TRBJ2-5; 8 bases map to TRBD2. V was pared by 6 bases and J by 4 bases, with 11 bases of the junction left unmatched. This CDR3 contains 15 residues. Germline-derived CDR1 and CDR2 are SGDLS and YYNGEE. The CDR3 DNA follows: TGTGCCAGCACCACCGGGACTAGAGGCCCAGAGACCCAGTACTTC. Its translation: CASTTGTRGPETQYF.

The chain recombines TRBV4-1 with TRBJ2-3, with a weak D call TRBD2 (6 bases). In germline, CDR1 is MGHRA, CDR2 YSYEKL. The V and J ends lost 1 base and 6 bases respectively, with 11 bases between them. The CDR3 spans 14 residues. The CDR3 sequence: CASSQGRATDTQYF. The DNA of the CDR3 is TGCGCCAGCAGCCAAGGGAGGGCAACGGATACGCAGTATTTT.

The chain joins TRBV7-9 to TRBJ1-5, with TRBD1 matching over 7 bases. The germline CDR1 and CDR2 sequences are SEHNR and FQNEAQ (reference sequence). CDR3 length: 16 residues. V lost 3 bases and J lost 0; bases outside the gene matches: 5. The CDR3 region has the DNA TGTGCCAGCAGCTTGGGACAGTATGATAGCAATCAGCCCCAGCATTTT. This codes for CASSLGQYDSNQPQHF.

The rearrangement links TRBV5-8 to TRBJ2-5, with D uncertain. Deletions cut 3 bases from V and 4 bases from J, with 10 bases between. The CDR3 sequence is 13 residues long. Germline-derived CDR1 and CDR2 are SGHTS and YDEGEE. CDR3: CASSSIPPETQYF. As DNA, the CDR3 is TGTGCCAGCAGCTCGATCCCCCCAGAGACCCAGTACTTC.

The chain joins TRBV4-2 to TRBJ2-1; TRBD2 matches at 11 bases. The V segment lost 2 bases and the J segment 9 bases; nucleotides outside the gene matches: 6. The CDR3 sequence is 15 residues long. Germline CDR1 is LGHNA and CDR2 is YNFKEQ. This chain's CDR3 is CASSQIAGGPSEQFF. The DNA of the CDR3 is TGTGCCAGCAGCCAAATAGCGGGAGGGCCGTCTGAGCAGTTCTTC.

The chain is built from TRBV27 and TRBJ1-2; D is uncertain. Trimming removed 6 bases from V and 6 bases from J, with 14 bases in between. CDR3 length: 13 residues. Germline loops: CDR1 MNHEY, CDR2 SMNVEV (reference sequence). The CDR3 DNA reads TGTGCCAGCAGGCCCTGGGTTCAAGATGGCTACACCTTC. Its protein is CASRPWVQDGYTF.

The chain combines TRBV5-4 with TRBJ2-5, with unresolved D. The CDR3 runs 12 residues. The V gene's germline CDR1 is SGHNT and CDR2 YYREEE (reference sequence). The V gene lost 4 bases and the J gene lost 3 bases, with 7 bases spanning the gap. The CDR3 DNA is TGTGCCAGCAGCCCTCCCGAAGAGACCCAGTACTTC. Amino acids: CASSPPEETQYF.

The chain uses TRBV2 and TRBJ2-7; D unresolved. The CDR3 length is 13 residues. V lost 7 bases, J lost 5 bases, and 15 bases lay in between. Germline-derived CDR1 and CDR2 are SNHLY and FYNNEI. The CDR3 DNA reads as TGTGCCAGCACCGAGGACGGGTCACACGAGCAGTACTTC. Amino acids: CASTEDGSHEQYF.

The genes are TRBV19 and TRBJ2-1, with 8 bases fitting TRBD2. CDR1 is LNHDA, CDR2 SQIVND, per germline (reference sequence). This CDR3 spans 18 amino acids. The junction had 13 bases not matched to a gene; V was cut back by 5 bases and J by 1 base. The CDR3, as DNA: TGTGCCAGTAGTCGGGGACTAGGAAGTTTCGGATCCTACAATGAGCAGTTCTTC. It is translated as CASSRGLGSFGSYNEQFF.

DNA for the CDR3: TGTGCCAGCAGCTTAGCGGGTTCGGGACAGCATTCCTACGAGCAGTACTTC. As protein: CASSLAGSGQHSYEQYF. This sequence joins TRBV11-2 and TRBJ2-7, with TRBD1 matching over 7 bases. V trimming: 1 base; J trimming: 1 base; junction bases outside the gene matches: 10. The CDR3 covers 17 residues. Per the germline V gene, CDR1 is SGHAT and CDR2 is FQNNGV.